This is a list of T cell receptor beta chains from one sample in a study of T cell repertoires in cytomegalovirus infection. Using its own MiXCR run on the reads, TCRdb lists one record per CDR3 protein. Among 80,000 or so distinct CDR3 sequences listed, 24% were seen once. Antigens of these TCRs are unknown. Sample: CD8+ T cells from cultured PBMCs, taken from culture after CMV antigen stimulation. Receptor source: a human donor in good health (CMV status not recorded). Some clones in this sample may be carry-over from other donors' samples. Each CDR3 is given without its conserved first and last residue. Each record gives: V gene, J gene, D gene, CDR3 protein. The D gene is left open where the match is weak.

TRBV6-2/TRBV6-3	TRBJ2-1	-	ASRLTLYNEQF
TRBV5-1	TRBJ2-1	-	ASSLLQGGHNEQF
TRBV7-6	TRBJ1-3	-	ASSFRASGNTIY
TRBV2	TRBJ1-3	-	ASKRTGNTIY
TRBV2	TRBJ2-7	-	ASRSTYEQY
TRBV7-9	TRBJ1-3	TRBD1	ASSSNTGASGNTIY
TRBV4-3	TRBJ2-1	TRBD2	ASSQDRAGVGGEQF
TRBV6-1	TRBJ2-3	-	ASSAGWGGGADTDTQY
TRBV9	TRBJ1-5	TRBD1	ASSVGGGEGQPQH
TRBV27	TRBJ2-3	TRBD1	ASSLGTGSNTQY
TRBV4-3	TRBJ1-4	-	ASSLNPGWELF
TRBV5-1	TRBJ1-2	TRBD1	ASSLATGQGARGYT
TRBV29-1	TRBJ1-2	-	SVEARDSRGYGYT
TRBV5-4	TRBJ2-3	-	ASSLKGGAGNTQY
TRBV12-3/TRBV12-4	TRBJ2-7	-	ASSLVDRSYEQY
TRBV5-1	TRBJ2-7	TRBD2	ASSFPGTSGPYEQY
TRBV19	TRBJ1-1	-	ASTPRRRDTEAF
TRBV29-1	TRBJ2-1	TRBD1	SVRQGANEQF
TRBV7-2	TRBJ2-1	-	ASSLGGAFSYNEQF
TRBV7-3	TRBJ2-6	-	ASSLLARKDNVLT
TRBV4-3	TRBJ1-5	-	ASSQEESGPRFLQPQH
TRBV19	TRBJ1-2	-	ASRWYGYT
TRBV7-9	TRBJ2-7	TRBD2	ASSAPTSGSSYEQY
TRBV6-5	TRBJ2-3	TRBD2	ASGIAGGHY
TRBV6-2/TRBV6-3	TRBJ2-3	-	ASSYGYGRGRGTDTQY
TRBV11-2	TRBJ2-2	-	ASSLDFGRANTGELF
TRBV19	TRBJ2-3	-	ATAVSTDTQY
TRBV2	TRBJ2-7	TRBD1	ASSETGGTRLSEQY
TRBV6-5	TRBJ1-1	-	ASSPYRENTEAF
TRBV6-2/TRBV6-3	TRBJ2-3	-	ASSWDSPGTDTQY
TRBV7-2	TRBJ2-1	-	ASSIGSRPANEQF
TRBV4-3	TRBJ2-1	TRBD2	ASSQGLADDNEQF
TRBV27	TRBJ1-1	TRBD1	ASSLTGLGTEAF
TRBV2	TRBJ1-2	-	ASTEGAINYGYT
TRBV7-2	TRBJ2-1	TRBD2	ASSRYAGGNNEQF
TRBV5-4	TRBJ2-7	-	ASSLGRVSYEQY
TRBV27	TRBJ1-1	-	ASSLSSGGNTEAF